Here is one TCR beta chain with its context. The specificity of this receptor is unknown. No much larger clonotype is one base removed from it; base qualities were not supplied. The CDR3 regions of human TCRbeta chains were analyzed by immunosequencing. The original pipeline was this. Repertoire TCRs were matched against a reference library of SARS-CoV-2-specific TCRs generated with the MIRA antigen-specificity platform. Breadth meant the fraction of unique TCRs that were SARS-CoV-2-associated, whereas depth meant the fraction of total T cells that were SARS-CoV-2-associated. Using the MIRA data, each spike-specific TCR was mapped to the spike region that the TCR reacts to and placed in a CD4 or CD8 class. Log10-transformed breadth and depth values were compared by one-way ANOVA with Sidak's multiple comparisons tests. TCRdb re-hosts the immuneACCESS table, in-frame sequences only. Its copies lack some clones; in the studies checked, an unresolved V gene accounts for under half of them, and the cause for the rest is not known. That table gives V, J and clone size, and the DNA gave D and trimming. The sample yields tens of thousands of clones; 85% to 90% were counted once. The ten largest clonotypes hold roughly 4.7% of the sample.

The sample is drawn from a study of T cell responses to AZD1222 COVID-19 vaccine (dated by TCRdb to 2020 to 2023). For the wider study: A total of just over 230 trial participants underwent TCR sequencing, of whom 207 had received two doses of AZD1222 and about 25 had received two doses of the MenACWY control vaccine. Trial participants were enrolled into age subgroups of 18-55, 56-69 and 70-plus years, which contained 148, 28 and 57 TCR-sequenced participants, respectively. What the research found in general, with its limitations: The 56-69-year group was small, and its depth increase did not reach significance, likely because of low power. Conclusions about previously exposed vaccinees are limited, since just 5 to 7 AZD1222 recipients were seropositive for SARS-CoV-2 at baseline. The vaccine-associated CD4 TCRs covered the entire spike protein, and the dominant responses fell in regions 160-218 and 743-854. Because no day 14 peak-response samples were available, repertoires were characterized only after the peak T cell response. Reportedly, almost half of the unique spike-specific TCRs recognized epitopes lying outside the regions that are mutated in the B.1.351 and B.1.1.7 variants. Participants were mostly white British and included more females than males, and it was suggested by the authors that clonal diversity may have been underestimated. After two AZD1222 doses, both the breadth and the depth of spike-specific TCRs were significantly higher than at day 0 and than in MenACWY recipients.

Read against the paper, the sample's time point label means: baseline before first vaccination. Per the publication, the treatment or condition label means: meningococcal conjugate vaccine given as trial control. The vaccinee samples were drawn from two UK trials, COV001 and COV002, one of which was a single-blind randomized controlled phase 2/3 trial testing AZD1222 (ChAdOx1 nCoV-19) in healthy adults. For TCRbeta chain sequencing, PBMC samples were collected from trial participants at day 0 and at day 28 after the second dose. The trim is 3 bases for V and 2 bases for J, with a gap of 11 bases between the germline ends. From the germline V gene, CDR1 is MDHEN and CDR2 is SYDVKM. The CDR3 contains 14 residues, cysteine and phenylalanine counted. The entry retains the CDR3 DNA only, 42 bases that are in frame from base 1.

Specimen: peripheral blood, collected on day 0 of MenACWY control vaccination. The receptor was isolated from an adult in good health. The sequence links TRBV28 to TRBJ2-7; tentative D gene TRBD2, with 6 bases matching. The CDR3 region reads CASSLGLNTYEQYF. In nucleotide form, the sequence is TGTGCCAGCAGTTTGGGACTGAATACCTACGAGCAGTACTTC.